Listed here are 17 T cell receptor beta chains from one sample, sequenced in a study of cytomegalovirus exposure and HLA in healthy donors. Generated by immunoSEQ multiplex PCR, the TCRdb table keeps only in-frame clones and is missing some. This table holds around 70,000 clones, 94% found once. Sequenced sample: PBMCs. Source of these receptors: a man aged 18 to 30 in good health and CMV-seropositive.

The chain links TRBV5-1 to TRBJ2-6; possibly TRBD2 for D (5 bases). The CDR3 runs 16 residues. Germline loops: CDR1 SGHRS, CDR2 YFSETQ. Trimming left V 3 bases short and J 2 bases short, with 12 bases between. CDR3 residues: CASSYNNGAGANVLTF. The CDR3 nucleotides are TGCGCCAGCAGCTACAACAACGGGGCTGGGGCCAACGTCCTGACTTTC.

This chain joins TRBV5-1 and TRBJ2-1; a possible D gene is TRBD2 (6 bases). The CDR3 runs 16 residues. Trimming cost V 3 bases and J 6 bases, with 19 bases left between them. Germline-derived CDR1 and CDR2 are SGHRS and YFSETQ. The CDR3 sequence: CASSSREVGSVNEQFF. CDR3 sequence (DNA): TGCGCCAGCAGCTCCCGCGAGGTCGGGAGTGTCAATGAGCAGTTCTTC.

The chain recombines TRBV19 with TRBJ2-1, with 9 positions matching TRBD2. Germline values: CDR1 LNHDA, CDR2 SQIVND (reference sequence). This CDR3 is 17 amino acids long. The junction had 13 bases not matched to a gene; V was cut back by 1 base and J by 9 bases. This chain's CDR3 is CASSIVGLAPGPGEQFF. The DNA for the CDR3 is TGTGCCAGTAGTATAGTAGGACTAGCGCCAGGGCCTGGTGAGCAGTTCTTC. Supplemented by reference TRBV19 and TRBJ2-1, the full variable domain reads DGGITQSPKYLFRKEGQNVTLSCEQNLNHDAMYWYRQDPGQGLRLIYYSQIVNDFQKGDIAEGYSVSREKKESFPLTVTSAQKNPTAFYLCASSIVGLAPGPGEQFFGPGTRLTVL.

CDR3 in DNA: TGTGCCACCCGGGGTGTCCTAGGAGACTACAATGAGCAGTTCTTC. Translation gives CATRGVLGDYNEQFF. The chain recombines TRBV7-9 with TRBJ2-1, with D possibly TRBD2 on 5 matching bases. The V and J ends lost 10 bases and 3 bases respectively, with 19 bases between them. This CDR3 is built from 15 residues. CDR1 is SEHNR and CDR2 is FQNEAQ in the germline V gene (reference sequence). The complete variable domain, with remaining parts taken from reference TRBV7-9 and TRBJ2-1, reads DTGVSQNPRHKITKRGQNVTFRCDPISEHNRLYWYRQTLGQGPEFLTYFQNEAQLEKSRLLSDRFSAERPKGSFSTLEIQRTEQGDSAMYLCATRGVLGDYNEQFFGPGTRLTVL.

The table lists this clone with a count of one. The V call is TRBV10-1, the J call TRBJ2-3; D gene uncertain. V was trimmed by 0 bases and J by 2 bases, leaving 6 bases between them. Germline V gene lookup returns CDR1 WNHNN and CDR2 SYGVQD (reference sequence). CDR3 length: 14 amino acids. The CDR3 DNA reads as TGCGCCAGCAGTGAGTCGCCGGTCACAGATACGCAGTATTTT. This translates into CASSESPVTDTQYF.

V and J are TRBV7-9 and TRBJ1-5; D unresolved. The CDR3 spans 12 residues. Trimming stripped 5 bases from V and 4 bases from J, with 6 bases between. Per the germline V gene, CDR1 is SEHNR and CDR2 is FQNEAQ (reference sequence). The CDR3 DNA is TGTGCCAGCAGCCTCCCGAATCAGCCCCAGCATTTT. Translating gives CASSLPNQPQHF.

This chain joins TRBV11-2 and TRBJ1-1, with 8 bases that match TRBD1. CDR3 size: 15 residues. Trimming at V came to 5 bases and at J to 0 bases, leaving 5 bases not matched to a gene. Germline V CDR1 and CDR2: SGHAT, FQNNGV. This CDR3 reads CASSRQGLLNTEAFF. The CDR3 DNA reads TGTGCCAGCAGCCGACAGGGGCTCCTGAACACTGAAGCTTTCTTT.

The chain employs TRBV10-3 and TRBJ2-3; D is unclear. Germline CDR1 and CDR2: ENHRY and SYGVKD. V shed 2 bases and J shed 1 base, with 13 bases lying between them. The CDR3 is 16 amino acids. CDR3 amino acids: CAISEPPTVRTDTQYF. CDR3 nucleotides: TGTGCCATCAGTGAGCCGCCAACGGTCCGCACAGATACGCAGTATTTT.

V usage is TRBV6-6 and J usage is TRBJ2-1; the D gene is possibly TRBD2 (6 bases). This CDR3 is 13 amino acids long. V was clipped by 6 bases and J by 2 bases, with 8 bases between them. Per the germline V gene, CDR1 is MNHNY and CDR2 is SVGAGI (reference sequence). The CDR3, as DNA: TGTGCCAGCAGCTGGGAGGCCTACAATGAGCAGTTCTTC. Encoded protein: CASSWEAYNEQFF.

The CDR3 bases are TGTGCCAGCTCAACGGGAACAGATACGCAGTATTTT. Translating gives CASSTGTDTQYF. The chain carries TRBV9 and TRBJ2-3, with a possible D match to TRBD2 (5 bases). Per germline, CDR1 SGDLS and CDR2 YYNGEE. The germline V and J ends were trimmed by 7 bases and 3 bases, with 9 bases remaining between them. The CDR3 covers 12 residues.

CDR3 residues: CASSLVSYNEQFF. CDR3 DNA: TGTGCCAGCAGCTTAGTTTCGTACAATGAGCAGTTCTTC. The gene calls are TRBV7-9 and TRBJ2-1; D is unclear. This CDR3 region has 13 residues. V shed 1 base and J shed 4 bases, with 5 bases lying between them. From germline, CDR1 is SEHNR and CDR2 FQNEAQ (reference sequence).

The V gene is TRBV12-2, the J gene TRBJ2-5; the table gives TRBD1 as D, unverified against the DNA. TRBV12-2 has pseudogene status. The CDR3 extends over 17 amino acids. The CDR3: CASRLARLQGNQETQYF. The CDR3 DNA reads TGTGCAAGTCGCTTAGCGCGGTTACAGGGGAACCAAGAGACCCAGTACTTC.

The chain links TRBV5-1 to TRBJ2-7; 8 positions agree with TRBD1. The CDR3 covers 17 residues. V gave up 1 base and J gave up 0 bases; unmatched junction bases: 9. Germline CDR1 is SGHRS and CDR2 is YFSETQ. CDR3 nucleotide sequence: TGCGCCAGCAGCTTGACTGGGGACAGGATCTTCTCCTACGAGCAGTACTTC. The encoded protein is CASSLTGDRIFSYEQYF.

This chain joins TRBV9 and TRBJ2-3; 9 bases fit TRBD2. This CDR3 is built from 16 residues. Germline-derived CDR1 and CDR2 are SGDLS and YYNGEE. V lost 4 bases to trimming and J lost 3 bases; unmatched junction nucleotides: 9. The CDR3 DNA reads as TGTGCCAGCAGCATTGGGGCGGGAGGGCCGACAGATACGCAGTATTTT. It is translated as CASSIGAGGPTDTQYF.

The chain carries TRBV9 and TRBJ2-1; D ambiguous. The CDR3 runs to 14 residues. V was clipped by 0 bases and J by 5 bases, with 9 bases between them. Germline V CDR1 and CDR2: SGDLS, YYNGEE. The CDR3 DNA is TGTGCCAGCAGCGTAGCGCCTCGGGACAATGAGCAGTTCTTC. It specifies CASSVAPRDNEQFF.

The V call is TRBV6-5, the J call TRBJ2-1; TRBD2 is a possible D gene (6 bases). The CDR3 is made up of 15 amino acids. Per the germline V gene, CDR1 is MNHEY and CDR2 is SVGAGI. V lost 2 bases, J lost 4 bases, and 12 bases lay in between. DNA of the CDR3: TGTGCCAGCAGTTACGCGGGAAGCGTTTACAATGAGCAGTTCTTC. It translates to CASSYAGSVYNEQFF.

The rearrangement links TRBV5-4 to TRBJ2-1; 9 bases match TRBD2. The CDR3 has 15 residues. Germline V lookup: CDR1 SGHNT, CDR2 YYREEE (reference sequence). Losses at the gene ends were 0 bases for V and 4 bases for J; bases not matched to a gene: 2. The CDR3 DNA follows: TGTGCCAGCAGCTTGGGTACTAGCGGGTACAATGAGCAGTTCTTC. It encodes CASSLGTSGYNEQFF.